These T cell receptor beta chains were read from a single sample in a study of T cells in tuberculosis. The assay was immunoSEQ multiplex PCR, and TCRdb's table has in-frame clones only and misses some. The repertoire includes around 43,000 clones, approximately 95% of them detected once, and approximately 3.8% sits in the top ten. Source material: PBMCs. The receptors come from a donor between 10 and 35 years old with latent tuberculosis or without tuberculosis infection. CDR3s include the opening cysteine and the closing phenylalanine or tryptophan. Fields, in order: V gene, J gene, CDR3 protein.

V: TRBV5-1
J: TRBJ1-1
CDR3: CASMGQLNTEAFF

V: TRBV30
J: TRBJ1-5
CDR3: CAWSARNQPQHF

V: TRBV25-1
J: TRBJ1-4
CDR3: CASSEQGGTNEKLFF

V: TRBV30
J: TRBJ2-2
CDR3: CAWSRTSGGTNTGELFF

V: TRBV30
J: TRBJ2-1
CDR3: CAWIQIAGVSSYNEQFF

V: TRBV27
J: TRBJ2-7
CDR3: CASARQGLYYEQYF

V: TRBV4-1
J: TRBJ1-4
CDR3: CASSQGTGANEKLFF

V: TRBV7-6
J: TRBJ1-6
CDR3: CASSLVGDNNSPLHF

V: TRBV25-1
J: TRBJ1-3
CDR3: CASSDGMGAGDGNTIYF

V: TRBV7-2
J: TRBJ2-3
CDR3: CASSRGVEDTQYF

V: TRBV11-2
J: TRBJ1-2
CDR3: CASSLEMDRPSIYGYTF

V: TRBV28
J: TRBJ2-6
CDR3: CVVGGVGSGANVLTF

V: TRBV10-3
J: TRBJ1-1
CDR3: CAIRRGQDMNTEAFF

V: TRBV19
J: TRBJ1-4
CDR3: CASTPGYPNEKLFF